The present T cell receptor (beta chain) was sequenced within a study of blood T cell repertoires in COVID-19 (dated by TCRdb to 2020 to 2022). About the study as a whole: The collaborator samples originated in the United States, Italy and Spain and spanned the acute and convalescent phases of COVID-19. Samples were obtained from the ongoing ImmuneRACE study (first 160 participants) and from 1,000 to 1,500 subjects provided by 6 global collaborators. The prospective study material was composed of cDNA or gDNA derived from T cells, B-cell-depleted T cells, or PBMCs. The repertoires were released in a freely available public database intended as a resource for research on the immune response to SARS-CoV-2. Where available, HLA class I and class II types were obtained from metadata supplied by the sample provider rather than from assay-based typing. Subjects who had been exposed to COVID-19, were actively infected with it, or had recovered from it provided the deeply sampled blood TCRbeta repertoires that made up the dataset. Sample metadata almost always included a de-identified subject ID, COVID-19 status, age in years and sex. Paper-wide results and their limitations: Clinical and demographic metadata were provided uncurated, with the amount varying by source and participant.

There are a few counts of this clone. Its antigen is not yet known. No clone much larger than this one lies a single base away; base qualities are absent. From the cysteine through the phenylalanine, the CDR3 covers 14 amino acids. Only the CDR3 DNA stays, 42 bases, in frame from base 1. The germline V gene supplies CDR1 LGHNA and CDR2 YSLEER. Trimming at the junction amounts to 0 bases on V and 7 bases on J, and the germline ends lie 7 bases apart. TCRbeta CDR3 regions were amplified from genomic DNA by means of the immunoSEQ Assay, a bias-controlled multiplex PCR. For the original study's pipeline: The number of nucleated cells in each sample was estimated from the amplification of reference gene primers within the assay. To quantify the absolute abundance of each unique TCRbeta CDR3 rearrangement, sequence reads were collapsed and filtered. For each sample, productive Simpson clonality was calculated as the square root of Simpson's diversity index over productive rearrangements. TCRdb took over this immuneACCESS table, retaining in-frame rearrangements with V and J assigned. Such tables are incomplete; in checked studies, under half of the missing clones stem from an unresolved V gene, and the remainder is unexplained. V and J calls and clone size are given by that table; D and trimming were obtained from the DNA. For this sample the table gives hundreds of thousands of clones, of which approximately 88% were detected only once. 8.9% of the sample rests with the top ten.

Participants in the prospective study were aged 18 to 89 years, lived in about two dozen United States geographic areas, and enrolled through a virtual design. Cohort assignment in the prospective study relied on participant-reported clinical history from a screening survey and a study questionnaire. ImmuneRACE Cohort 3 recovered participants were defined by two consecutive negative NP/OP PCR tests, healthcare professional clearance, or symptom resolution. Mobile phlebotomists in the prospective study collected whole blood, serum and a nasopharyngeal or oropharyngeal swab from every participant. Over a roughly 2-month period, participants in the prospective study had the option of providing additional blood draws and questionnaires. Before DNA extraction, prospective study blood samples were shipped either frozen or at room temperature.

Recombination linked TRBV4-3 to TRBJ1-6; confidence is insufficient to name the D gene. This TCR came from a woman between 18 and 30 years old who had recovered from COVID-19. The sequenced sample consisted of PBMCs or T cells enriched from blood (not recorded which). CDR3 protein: CASSQDSENSPLHF. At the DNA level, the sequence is TGCGCCAGCAGCCAAGATTCGGAGAATTCACCCCTCCACTTT.